Listed below are T cell receptor beta chains from one sample, sequenced in a study of identical twins. TCRdb used MiXCR to reprocess the 5' RACE reads, holding one entry per CDR3 protein. This table has 200,000 or so distinct CDR3 sequences, approximately 16% appearing once. These data also featured in a second study, about T cells expressing NK-cell markers.

The sample consisted of CD8+ T cells sorted from blood. The source of these receptors is a woman between 18 and 30 years old in good health. Both conserved end residues are part of each CDR3. A D gene is named only where the DNA matches it firmly. Size is omitted from some rows. Given values are once, few, many or a class for expanded clones.

TGCGCCAGCAGTGAGTCTCCTAGCGGGGTCCAAGAGACCCAGTACTTC,CASSESPSGVQETQYF,TRBJ2-5,NA,TRBV10-2,16,TRBD2
TGTGCCAGCAGCGTAGGGACAGCTCCCCGCTCTGGGGCCAACGTCCTGACTTTC,CASSVGTAPRSGANVLTF,TRBJ2-6,NA,TRBV9,18,NA
TGTGCCAGCAGTTACAGCGGGGATAACAATGAGCAGTTCTTC,CASSYSGDNNEQFF,TRBJ2-1,NA,TRBV6-5,14,TRBD2
TGTGCCAGCAGCTACCCAAGCGGACCCTACGAGCAGTACTTC,CASSYPSGPYEQYF,TRBJ2-7,few,TRBV7-9,14,NA
TGTGCCACGGGACTAGCGGGGGGTGGTGAGCAGTTCTTC,CATGLAGGGEQFF,TRBJ2-1,NA,TRBV12-3/TRBV12-4,13,TRBD2
TGCAGCGCCTTGCGCACGAATGAGCAGTTCTTC,CSALRTNEQFF,TRBJ2-1,few,TRBV20-1,11,NA
TGTGCCAGCAGCCTAGAGGGTGGTGAGCAGTTCTTC,CASSLEGGEQFF,TRBJ2-1,many,TRBV9,12,NA
TGCGCCAGCAGAGGGGAGGAGGATACGCAGTATTTT,CASRGEEDTQYF,TRBJ2-3,many,TRBV5-1,12,NA
TGTGCCAGCAGTTTTCGGAGGGAAGAGCAGTACTTC,CASSFRREEQYF,TRBJ2-7,NA,TRBV12-3/TRBV12-4,12,NA
TGTGCCTGGACACTAGGACAGGGGTTAAGACGCGAGCAGTACTTC,CAWTLGQGLRREQYF,TRBJ2-7,few,TRBV30,15,TRBD1
TGTGCCAGCAGTTTTTCGGTGGCGGATGGCTACACCTTC,CASSFSVADGYTF,TRBJ1-2,many,TRBV28,13,NA
TGTGCCAGCAGCCTCTCCGGCTATGGAAGCATGAGCGCTGAAGCTTTCTTT,CASSLSGYGSMSAEAFF,TRBJ1-1,few,TRBV5-6,17,NA
TGCGCCAGCAGTGAACCGCTGGTCGTGAACACTGAAGCTTTCTTT,CASSEPLVVNTEAFF,TRBJ1-1,few,TRBV10-2,15,NA
TGCGCCAGCAGCCAAGAACCCAGGCAAGAGACCCAGTACTTC,CASSQEPRQETQYF,TRBJ2-5,many,TRBV4-1,14,NA
TGTGCCTGGGGGGGTCCCACCGGGGAGCTGTTTTTT,CAWGGPTGELFF,TRBJ2-2,NA,TRBV30,12,NA
TGCAGCGTTCCCCGTTGGAATGAGCAGTTCTTC,CSVPRWNEQFF,TRBJ2-1,few,TRBV29-1,11,NA
TGTGCCAGCAGTTTTACAGGTGGGGGATACGAGCAGTACTTC,CASSFTGGGYEQYF,TRBJ2-7,few,TRBV27,14,NA
TGTGCCAGCACCCTAGCGGGACTTCACAATGAGCAGTTCTTC,CASTLAGLHNEQFF,TRBJ2-1,many,TRBV6-2/TRBV6-3,14,TRBD2
TGTGCCAGCAGCCCTACAAAGGACTGGGACACCGGGGAGCTGTTTTTT,CASSPTKDWDTGELFF,TRBJ2-2,NA,TRBV9,16,NA
TGTGCCAGCAGTTTATCGGCAGGGGTACGCAATGAGCAGTTCTTC,CASSLSAGVRNEQFF,TRBJ2-1,few,TRBV27,15,NA
TGTGCCAGCAGTATACGACAGGGAAGGAGCTACGAGCAGTACTTC,CASSIRQGRSYEQYF,TRBJ2-7,few,TRBV27,15,TRBD1
TGTGCCCAGCAGATAGCGGGAGGGCTGAATGAGCAGTTCTTC,CAQQIAGGLNEQFF,TRBJ2-1,many,TRBV12-3/TRBV12-4,14,TRBD2
TGTGCCACTAGGAATGAGCAGTTCTTC,CATRNEQFF,TRBJ2-1,NA,TRBV6-1,9,NA
TGTGCCAGCAGTCCTCAAAATCAGCCCCAGCATTTT,CASSPQNQPQHF,TRBJ1-5,few,TRBV6-6,12,NA
TGTGCCAGCAGCTCGAACGCCGGACTAGCGGGGATCTCCTACGAGCAGTACTTC,CASSSNAGLAGISYEQYF,TRBJ2-7,NA,TRBV11-1,18,TRBD2
TGTGCCAGCAGTTTAGGTGCAGGGAGCGAGCAGTACTTC,CASSLGAGSEQYF,TRBJ2-7,many,TRBV12-3/TRBV12-4,13,NA
TGTGCCAGCAGTTTCCGGGACAGGGTGTCCTACGAGCAGTACTTC,CASSFRDRVSYEQYF,TRBJ2-7,NA,TRBV12-3/TRBV12-4,15,TRBD1
TGTGCCAGCAGCTTAAGATTGGGTACCTTTCACGAGCAGTACTTC,CASSLRLGTFHEQYF,TRBJ2-7,few,TRBV5-5,15,NA
TGCGCCAGCAGCCCCGGGACAGGGCGAGACTACGAGCAGTACTTC,CASSPGTGRDYEQYF,TRBJ2-7,few,TRBV5-1,15,TRBD1
TGCAGTGCTAGAGATAAAGGGCACCCCTCCTACAATGAGCAGTTCTTC,CSARDKGHPSYNEQFF,TRBJ2-1,few,TRBV20-1,16,NA
TGCGCCAGTAGCCTTTCCGCCGACAGGGTCAGCTACGAGCAGTACTTC,CASSLSADRVSYEQYF,TRBJ2-7,NA,TRBV4-1,16,TRBD1
TGTGCCAGCCCTCCCCGGGACAGGGACAATGAGCAGTTCTTC,CASPPRDRDNEQFF,TRBJ2-1,NA,TRBV6-1,14,TRBD1
TGTGCCAGCAGTCCCCTAGCGGGGCGTGACAATGAGCAGTTCTTC,CASSPLAGRDNEQFF,TRBJ2-1,NA,TRBV2,15,TRBD2
TGCAGCGTTGAATCGTTCAATGAGCAGTTCTTC,CSVESFNEQFF,TRBJ2-1,many,TRBV29-1,11,NA
TGTGCCATCGGGGTCGACGGGCTAGCGGCCTACGAGCAGTACTTC,CAIGVDGLAAYEQYF,TRBJ2-7,NA,TRBV10-3,15,TRBD2